Presented here are 24 T cell receptor beta chains from one specimen sequenced in a study of CD8 T cells in ankylosing spondylitis. TCRdb ran MiXCR on the 5' RACE reads and lists one entry per CDR3 protein. The table has around 130,000 distinct CDR3 sequences, roughly 15% seen once. Sequencing input: blood, either unsorted or a sorted T cell fraction (not recorded which). These receptors were collected from a female donor with ankylosing spondylitis or in good health (not recorded which).

This clonotype has just a few counts. J is TRBJ2-5 and V is TRBV12-3 or TRBV12-4, with D perhaps given as TRBD1 or TRBD2 (5 bases each). The ends were cut back, 8 bases at V and 5 bases at J, with 12 bases in the middle. CDR3 length: 12 residues. Written as DNA, the CDR3 is TGTGCCAGCGGTCCATGGGGGGAGACCCAGTACTTC. Residues: CASGPWGETQYF.

This clonotype was found many times. This chain links TRBV12-3 or TRBV12-4 with TRBJ1-5; D may be TRBD1 (5 bases). The V and J ends lost 5 bases and 2 bases respectively, with 13 bases between them. The CDR3 covers 15 residues. DNA of the CDR3: TGTGCCAGCAGTCCCGCGGGGGTGGGCAATCAGCCCCAGCATTTT. Its translation is CASSPAGVGNQPQHF.

In its sample, this clonotype was seen many times. The chain links TRBV27 to TRBJ2-4, with D hard to call. From germline, CDR1 is MNHEY and CDR2 SMNVEV (reference sequence). V lost 2 bases and J lost 6, with 8 bases in between. The length of the CDR3 is 13 residues. CDR3 sequence reads: CASSLKVGNIQYF. DNA of the CDR3: TGTGCCAGCAGTTTAAAGGTCGGAAACATTCAGTACTTC.

The CDR3 nucleotides read TGTGCCAGCAGCTTAGCTAGCGGGGAGACCCAGTACTTC. Protein: CASSLASGETQYF. V is TRBV11-2 and J is TRBJ2-5; 8 nucleotides align to TRBD2. With V trimmed by 1 base and J by 5 bases, 0 bases remained unmatched. Per the germline V gene, CDR1 is SGHAT and CDR2 is FQNNGV. CDR3 length: 13 amino acids.

The table lists this clonotype with many counts. The gene calls are TRBV6-6 and TRBJ2-7; TRBD1 agrees at 9 bases. V shed 6 bases, J shed 7 bases, and the junction held 7 bases outside the gene matches. CDR3 size: 13 residues. The germline V gene has CDR1 MNHNY and CDR2 SVGAGI (reference sequence). CDR3 in amino acids: CASSKTGGYEQYF. CDR3 DNA sequence: TGTGCCAGCAGCAAGACAGGGGGATATGAGCAGTACTTC.

This clonotype has more than one count but fewer than ten. The V gene is TRBV20-1, the J gene TRBJ2-3; 9 bases are a match to TRBD2. J gave up 2 bases and V 5 bases, and 5 bases lay outside the gene matches. Germline-derived CDR1 and CDR2 are DFQATT and SNEGSKA (reference sequence). CDR3 length equals 14 residues. The CDR3 spells CSAQTSGITDTQYF. Written as DNA, the CDR3 is TGCAGTGCTCAGACTAGCGGAATCACAGATACGCAGTATTTT.

In this sample, this clonotype turned up many times. This chain joins TRBV6-1 and TRBJ1-5; unclear D gene. CDR1 and CDR2 from the germline V gene are MNHNS and SASEGT. This CDR3 comprises 13 residues. V was clipped by 5 bases and J by 5 bases, with 10 bases between them. In nucleotides, the CDR3 is TGTGCCAGCAGTCCCCGTGTCGATCAGCCCCAGCATTTT. It yields the protein CASSPRVDQPQHF.

This clonotype was seen at least ten times. The chain has TRBV9 and TRBJ2-2, with D uncertain. Between the trimmed V and J ends, which lost 4 bases and 6 bases, there was a span of 10 bases. Germline V gene sequence: CDR1 SGDLS, CDR2 YYNGEE. There are 13 residues in the CDR3. The CDR3 coding sequence is TGTGCCAGCAGCCCCCGAGCCTCCGGGGAGCTGTTTTTT. It translates to CASSPRASGELFF. The full variable domain, rest sourced from reference TRBV9 and TRBJ2-2, is DSGVTQTPKHLITATGQRVTLRCSPRSGDLSVYWYQQSLDQGLQFLIQYYNGEERAKGNILERFSAQQFPDLHSELNLSSLELGDSALYFCASSPRASGELFFGEGSRLTVL.

The genes are TRBV7-3 and TRBJ2-3; possibly TRBD2 for D (5 bases). The CDR3 runs to 15 residues. V lost 2 bases, J lost 2 bases, and 11 bases lay in between. Germline V lookup: CDR1 SGHTA, CDR2 FQGTGA. Written as DNA, the CDR3 is TGTGCCAGCAGCTTATTGGGAGACTCCACAGATACGCAGTATTTT. Amino acids: CASSLLGDSTDTQYF.

At least ten counts were recorded for this clonotype. The chain carries TRBV5-1 and TRBJ2-1; D perhaps matches TRBD2 (6 bases). Germline V gene lookup returns CDR1 SGHRS and CDR2 YFSETQ. Trimming took 3 bases from V and 10 from J, leaving 11 bases between them. The CDR3 runs 12 residues. Here the CDR3 DNA reads TGCGCCAGCAGCTCTTCCGGGAGCGAGCAGTTCTTC. This encodes CASSSSGSEQFF.

In this sample, this clonotype turned up a few times. This rearrangement joins TRBV20-1 to TRBJ1-1; D uncertain. Per germline, CDR1 DFQATT and CDR2 SNEGSKA (reference sequence). V shed 6 bases and J shed 1 base, with 12 bases lying between them. The CDR3 sequence is 13 residues long. CDR3 nucleotides: TGCAGTGCGGCTCTAAAGAAGAACACTGAAGCTTTCTTT. As protein: CSAALKKNTEAFF.

The CDR3 DNA is TGCGCCAGCAGCCCGACCGGAACTAGCGGGAGTGGCGCAGATACGCAGTATTTT. Its protein product is CASSPTGTSGSGADTQYF. J is TRBJ2-3 and V is TRBV5-1; 11 bases align to TRBD2. CDR1 SGHRS and CDR2 YFSETQ come from the germline V gene. The CDR3 loop spans 18 amino acids. Losses at the gene ends were 4 bases for V and 4 bases for J; bases not matched to a gene: 14.

This clonotype was counted a few times. This rearrangement joins TRBV5-4 to TRBJ2-1; 7 bases match TRBD1. The V gene end was trimmed by 4 bases and the J gene end by 9 bases; junction bases not matched to a gene: 7. CDR1 is SGHNT and CDR2 is YYREEE in the germline V gene (reference sequence). The CDR3 consists of 13 residues. Here the CDR3 DNA reads TGTGCCAGCAGCATGACAGGGTTTGGTGAGCAGTTCTTC. Residues: CASSMTGFGEQFF.

The chain employs TRBV5-1 and TRBJ2-2, with unresolved D. The CDR3 length is 11 residues. CDR1 is SGHRS, CDR2 YFSETQ, per germline. Trimming cost V 9 bases and J 4 bases, with 7 bases left between them. In nucleotides, the CDR3 is TGCGCCACCAGGTCCACCGGGGAGCTGTTTTTT. It codes for CATRSTGELFF.

This clonotype was picked up many times. The rearrangement links TRBV20-1 to TRBJ1-2, with D unresolved. Germline CDR1 reads DFQATT; CDR2 reads SNEGSKA (reference sequence). The V end lost 0 bases, the J end lost 0 bases, and 8 bases lay between the germline ends. This CDR3 region has 14 residues. The DNA of the CDR3 is TGCAGTGCTAGAGACGTACAGTCTAACTATGGCTACACCTTC. Its protein is CSARDVQSNYGYTF.

This clonotype was seen more than once but under ten times. This chain connects TRBV2 to TRBJ2-3; TRBD1 aligns across 8 bases. The CDR3 runs to 15 residues. The V and J ends lost 4 bases and 2 bases, in that order; junction bases with no gene match: 5. Germline CDR1 reads SNHLY; CDR2 reads FYNNEI. CDR3 sequence reads: CASSGQGSHTDTQYF. The CDR3, as DNA: TGTGCCAGCAGTGGACAGGGGTCCCACACAGATACGCAGTATTTT.

A few counts support this clonotype. CDR3 region: CASSPGGSQTYEQYF. The CDR3 DNA is TGTGCCAGTAGTCCCGGGGGTAGCCAGACCTACGAGCAGTACTTC. V gene TRBV19 combines with J gene TRBJ2-7, with a tentative D call TRBD2 (6 bases). Trimming stripped 5 bases from V and 2 bases from J, with 16 bases between. The CDR3 consists of 15 residues. Germline CDR1 LNHDA, CDR2 SQIVND (reference sequence).

In this sample, this clonotype turned up many times. This rearrangement joins TRBV6-1 to TRBJ2-3, with 10 bases identical to TRBD1. The V gene's germline CDR1 is MNHNS and CDR2 SASEGT. The CDR3 sequence is 17 residues long. V lost 4 bases to trimming and J lost 3 bases; unmatched junction nucleotides: 10. CDR3 sequence (DNA): TGTGCCAGCAGTGTAGACGACAGGGGGCGGAAGACAGATACGCAGTATTTT. It translates to CASSVDDRGRKTDTQYF.

In its sample, this clonotype was seen a few times. The chain recombines TRBV20-1 with TRBJ2-1; 8 nucleotides agree with TRBD2. Germline values: CDR1 DFQATT, CDR2 SNEGSKA (reference sequence). The CDR3 length is 13 residues. Trimming cost V 3 bases and J 9 bases; bases outside gene matches: 7. The CDR3 DNA reads TGCAGTGCTAGGGACGGGAGGGGGATTGAGCAGTTCTTC. Its translation: CSARDGRGIEQFF.

The gene calls are TRBV6-1 and TRBJ1-6; 9 nucleotides align to TRBD1. CDR1 is MNHNS, CDR2 SASEGT, per germline. The CDR3 extends over 15 amino acids. The ends lost 8 bases at V and 8 bases at J; junction bases unmatched: 10. CDR3 protein: CASGRTGQGHSPLHF. The CDR3 coding sequence is TGTGCCAGCGGTAGAACGGGACAGGGTCATTCACCCCTCCACTTT.

In this sample, this clonotype turned up many times. The chain links TRBV20-1 to TRBJ2-1; D might be TRBD1 or TRBD2, each matching 6 bases. Trimming cost V 0 bases and J 2 bases, with 20 bases left between them. The length of the CDR3 is 18 residues. Germline assignment: CDR1 DFQATT and CDR2 SNEGSKA (reference sequence). Here the CDR3 reads CSARDLEGGTITYNEQFF. CDR3 nucleotide sequence: TGCAGTGCTAGAGATCTAGAGGGGGGCACGATAACCTACAATGAGCAGTTCTTC.

There are a few counts of this clonotype. The chain is built from TRBV7-2 and TRBJ2-2; D might be TRBD1 or TRBD2, each matching 5 bases. Germline loops: CDR1 SGHTA, CDR2 FQGNSA. V was trimmed by 1 base and J by 4 bases, leaving 13 bases between them. The CDR3 has 16 amino acids. The CDR3 here is CASSLGLRGRTGELFF. In DNA, the CDR3 is TGTGCCAGCAGCTTAGGTTTGAGGGGCCGCACCGGGGAGCTGTTTTTT.

The CDR3, as DNA: TGTGCCAGCGGTGTCTTCGGAGATACGCAGTATTTT. Its protein is CASGVFGDTQYF. V and J are TRBV25-1 and TRBJ2-3; no firm D call. The length of the CDR3 is 12 residues. Trimming took 8 bases from V and 5 from J, leaving 11 bases between them. Germline loops: CDR1 MGHDK, CDR2 SYGVNS.

This clonotype has a handful of counts. The rearrangement links TRBV2 to TRBJ2-1, with 10 bases lining up with TRBD2. This CDR3 has 16 amino acids. In germline, CDR1 is SNHLY, CDR2 FYNNEI. V lost 2 bases, J lost 4 bases, and 5 bases stayed unmatched. The CDR3 DNA reads TGTGCCAGCAGTGAACTAGCGGGAGTGGGGTACAATGAGCAGTTCTTC. This sequence encodes CASSELAGVGYNEQFF.